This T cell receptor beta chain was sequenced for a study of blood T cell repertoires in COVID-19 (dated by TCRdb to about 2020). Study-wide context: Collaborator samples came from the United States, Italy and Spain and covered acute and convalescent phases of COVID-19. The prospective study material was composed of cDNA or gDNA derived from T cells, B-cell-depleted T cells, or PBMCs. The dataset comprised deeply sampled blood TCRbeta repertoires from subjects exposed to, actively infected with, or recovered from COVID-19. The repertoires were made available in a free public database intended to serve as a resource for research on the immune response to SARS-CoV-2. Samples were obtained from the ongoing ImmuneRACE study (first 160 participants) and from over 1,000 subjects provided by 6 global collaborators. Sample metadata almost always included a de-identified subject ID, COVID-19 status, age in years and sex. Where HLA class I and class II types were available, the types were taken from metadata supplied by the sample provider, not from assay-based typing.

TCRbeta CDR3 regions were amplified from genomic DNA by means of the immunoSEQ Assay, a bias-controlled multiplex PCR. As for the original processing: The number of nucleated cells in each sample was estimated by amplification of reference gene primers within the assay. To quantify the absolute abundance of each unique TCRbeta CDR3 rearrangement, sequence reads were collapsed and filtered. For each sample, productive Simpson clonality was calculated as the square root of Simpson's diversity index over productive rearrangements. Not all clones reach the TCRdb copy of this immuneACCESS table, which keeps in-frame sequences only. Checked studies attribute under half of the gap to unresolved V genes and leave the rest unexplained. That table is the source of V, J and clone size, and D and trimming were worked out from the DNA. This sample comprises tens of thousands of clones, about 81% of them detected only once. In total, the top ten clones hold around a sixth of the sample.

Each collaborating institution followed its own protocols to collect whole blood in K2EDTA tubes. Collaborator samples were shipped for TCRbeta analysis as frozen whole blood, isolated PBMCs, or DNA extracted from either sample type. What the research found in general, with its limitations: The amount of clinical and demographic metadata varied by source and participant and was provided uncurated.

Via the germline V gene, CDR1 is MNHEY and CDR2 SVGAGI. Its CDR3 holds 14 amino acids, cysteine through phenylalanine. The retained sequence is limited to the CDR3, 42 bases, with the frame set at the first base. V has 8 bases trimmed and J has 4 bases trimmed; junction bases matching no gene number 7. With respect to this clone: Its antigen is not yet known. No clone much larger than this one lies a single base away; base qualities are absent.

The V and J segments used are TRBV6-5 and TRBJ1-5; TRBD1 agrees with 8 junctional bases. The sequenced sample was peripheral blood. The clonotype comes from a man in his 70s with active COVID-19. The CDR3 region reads CASRRGTGNQPQHF. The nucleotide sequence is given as TGTGCCAGCCGCCGAGGGACAGGAAATCAGCCCCAGCATTTT.